This entry lists 30 T cell receptor beta chains sequenced from one sample in a study of patients and donors after allogeneic stem cell transplantation. TCRdb re-derived calls from the RT-PCR reads in MiXCR, one entry per CDR3 protein. The table includes 920,000 or so distinct CDR3 sequences, 15% to 20% detected once. Specimen: blood, either unsorted or a sorted T cell fraction (not recorded which). The receptor set was obtained from a human donor who was either an allogeneic HSCT recipient or a stem cell or donor lymphocyte infusion donor (not recorded which). It is not recorded whose cells these are; they may come from a transplant donor.

This clonotype showed up just a few times. This chain joins TRBV5-1 and TRBJ2-1; 12 nucleotides match TRBD2. Looked up from germline, CDR1 is SGHRS and CDR2 is YFSETQ. This CDR3 is built from 16 residues. The junction had 7 bases not matched to a gene; V was cut back by 4 bases and J by 5 bases. The CDR3 DNA is TGCGCCAGCAGCCCCCGACTAGCGGGGGACCACAATGAGCAGTTCTTC. Translating it yields CASSPRLAGDHNEQFF.

The rearrangement links TRBV2 to TRBJ2-7; D not certain. This CDR3 has 13 residues. V was clipped by 5 bases and J by 1 base, with 9 bases between them. Germline V gene lookup returns CDR1 SNHLY and CDR2 FYNNEI. The DNA for the CDR3 is TGTGCCAGCAGTTCAAGTACTTCCTACGAGCAGTACTTC. As protein: CASSSSTSYEQYF.

This clonotype appeared many times. The gene calls are TRBV4-3 and TRBJ2-7, with 8 bases identical to TRBD1. The CDR3 contains 15 residues. Germline V gene lookup returns CDR1 LGHNA and CDR2 YSLEER. J gave up 5 bases and V 4 bases, and 10 bases lay outside the gene matches. In DNA, the CDR3 is TGCGCCAGCAGCCGGGAGAGGGGACAGGAGCACGAGCAGTACTTC. Amino acid sequence: CASSRERGQEHEQYF.

This clonotype was picked up a small number of times. V and J are TRBV19 and TRBJ1-5; TRBD1 agrees at 7 bases. This CDR3 is 15 amino acids long. CDR1 is LNHDA and CDR2 is SQIVND in the germline V gene (reference sequence). The V segment lost 5 bases and the J segment 1 base; nucleotides outside the gene matches: 5. The CDR3 coding sequence is TGTGCCAGTAGTTCAACAGGGGACAGCAATCAGCCCCAGCATTTT. This encodes CASSSTGDSNQPQHF.

The chain is built from TRBV12-3 or TRBV12-4 and TRBJ1-2; D is possibly TRBD1 (5 bases). Trimming removed 2 bases at V and 8 bases at J, with 6 bases between. The CDR3 contains 11 residues. CDR3 bases: TGTGCCAGCAGTTTAAGGACAGGCTACACCTTC. Its translation: CASSLRTGYTF.

This clonotype was detected only a few times. The chain is built from TRBV12-3 or TRBV12-4 and TRBJ2-1, with 12 bases fitting TRBD2. J lost 2 bases, V lost 1 base, and 3 bases had no gene match. This CDR3 spans 17 amino acids. CDR3 in amino acids: CASSLETSGGTYNEQFF. In nucleotides, the CDR3 is TGTGCCAGCAGTTTAGAGACTAGCGGGGGAACCTACAATGAGCAGTTCTTC.

The table lists this clonotype with a few counts. This sequence joins TRBV20-1 and TRBJ2-1, with D perhaps matching TRBD1 (5 bases). The CDR3 runs 14 residues. The ends were cut back, 0 bases at V and 10 bases at J, with 16 bases in the middle. Looked up from germline, CDR1 is DFQATT and CDR2 is SNEGSKA (reference sequence). The CDR3 sequence: CSARDLKGKLEQFF. As DNA, the CDR3 is TGCAGTGCTAGAGATCTTAAGGGGAAGTTAGAGCAGTTCTTC.

This clonotype was observed many times. The chain employs TRBV7-3 and TRBJ2-2; D not resolved. Germline assignment: CDR1 SGHTA and CDR2 FQGTGA. This CDR3 region has 15 residues. V was shortened by 2 bases and J by 1 base, with 8 bases between the two germline ends. CDR3 amino acids: CASSLDPRNTGELFF. CDR3 sequence (DNA): TGTGCCAGCAGCTTAGACCCCCGGAACACCGGGGAGCTGTTTTTT.

V usage is TRBV9 and J usage is TRBJ2-7; 11 nucleotides agree with TRBD2. The V and J ends lost 3 bases and 5 bases, in that order; junction bases with no gene match: 7. CDR1 SGDLS and CDR2 YYNGEE come from the germline V gene. CDR3 length: 15 amino acids. The CDR3 reads CASSAALAGVNEQYF. CDR3 DNA: TGTGCCAGCAGCGCGGCACTAGCGGGAGTAAACGAGCAGTACTTC. Looking up the rest from reference TRBV9 and TRBJ2-7 gives the full variable domain: DSGVTQTPKHLITATGQRVTLRCSPRSGDLSVYWYQQSLDQGLQFLIQYYNGEERAKGNILERFSAQQFPDLHSELNLSSLELGDSALYFCASSAALAGVNEQYFGPGTRLTVT.

The CDR3 is CASWTSGSQETQYF. The CDR3 coding sequence is TGCGCCAGCTGGACTAGCGGGTCTCAAGAGACCCAGTACTTC. V and J are TRBV5-1 and TRBJ2-5, with TRBD2 identical over 11 bases. The CDR3 is 14 residues long. Germline V lookup: CDR1 SGHRS, CDR2 YFSETQ. V trimming: 7 bases; J trimming: 2 bases; junction bases outside the gene matches: 4.

CDR3 in amino acids: CASSPHPDFGKGITQYF. The CDR3 bases are TGTGCCAGCAGCCCACATCCCGATTTTGGAAAGGGTATTACGCAGTATTTT. The chain recombines TRBV9 with TRBJ2-3; D call uncertain. The germline V gene encodes CDR1 SGDLS and CDR2 YYNGEE. Trimming removed 4 bases from V and 8 bases from J, with 26 bases in between. The CDR3 runs to 17 residues.

This clonotype appeared a few times. The chain combines TRBV4-3 with TRBJ2-3; possible D gene TRBD2, 6 bases. The CDR3 has 13 residues. Trimming took off 3 bases at V and 6 bases at J, with 10 bases between the two ends. Germline V CDR1 and CDR2: LGHNA, YSLEER. The CDR3 sequence: CASSHRLDDTQYF. DNA for the CDR3: TGCGCCAGCAGCCACCGACTAGATGATACGCAGTATTTT.

The chain couples TRBV5-5 to TRBJ1-3; weak D call: TRBD1 (5 bases). Germline CDR1 is SGHKS and CDR2 is YYEKEE (reference sequence). The V gene lost 3 bases and the J gene lost 0 bases, with 10 bases spanning the gap. This CDR3 comprises 15 residues. CDR3 residues: CASSWGPGSGNTIYF. Here the CDR3 DNA reads TGTGCCAGCAGCTGGGGACCGGGCTCTGGAAACACCATATATTTT.

The chain joins TRBV3-1 to TRBJ2-3; the D is unclear. V lost 0 bases to trimming and J lost 4 bases, with 11 bases between them. The CDR3 consists of 15 residues. Germline lookup yields CDR1 LGHDT and CDR2 YNNKEL (reference sequence). Written as DNA, the CDR3 is TGTGCCAGCAGCCAAGATATGGCCACCCCAGATACGCAGTATTTT. Translation gives CASSQDMATPDTQYF.

This chain uses TRBV24-1 with TRBJ2-1; no clear D. The germline V gene encodes CDR1 KGHDR and CDR2 SFDVKD. The V gene lost 5 bases and the J gene lost 12 bases, with 13 bases spanning the gap. This CDR3 has 12 residues. The CDR3 here is CATSGLDTTQFF. The CDR3 DNA is TGTGCCACCAGTGGGTTAGACACGACGCAGTTCTTC.

This clonotype has a handful of counts. The rearrangement uses TRBV10-3 and TRBJ2-7; no reliable D call. Per germline, CDR1 ENHRY and CDR2 SYGVKD. V lost 2 bases and J 2 bases, leaving 16 bases between the germline ends. The CDR3 length is 16 residues. DNA of the CDR3: TGTGCCATCAGTGAGGGACCCTCCGGGTGGACCTACGAGCAGTACTTC. This sequence encodes CAISEGPSGWTYEQYF.

The rearrangement joins TRBV5-1 to TRBJ1-4, with D unclear. Trimming took off 0 bases at V and 8 bases at J, with 8 bases between the two ends. This CDR3 region has 13 residues. CDR1 is SGHRS, CDR2 YFSETQ, per germline. For the CDR3, the DNA is TGCGCCAGCAGCTTGGGGGCCCCCGAAAAACTGTTTTTT. Translating gives CASSLGAPEKLFF.

The table lists this clonotype with a few counts. The genes are TRBV25-1 and TRBJ1-2; 8 bases are shared with TRBD1. Germline lookup yields CDR1 MGHDK and CDR2 SYGVNS. The ends lost 2 bases at V and 5 bases at J; junction bases unmatched: 1. The CDR3 contains 13 residues. CDR3 bases: TGTGCCAGCAGTGAACACAGGGGGTATGGCTACACCTTC. Amino acid sequence: CASSEHRGYGYTF.

The V call is TRBV20-1, the J call TRBJ1-5; 8 positions match TRBD1. The CDR3 sequence is 14 residues long. The germline gives CDR1 DFQATT, CDR2 SNEGSKA (reference sequence). Losses at the gene ends were 6 bases for V and 1 base for J; bases not matched to a gene: 5. Here the CDR3 reads CSAETGESNQPQHF. In nucleotides, the CDR3 is TGCAGTGCCGAGACAGGGGAGAGCAATCAGCCCCAGCATTTT.

V gene TRBV5-1 combines with J gene TRBJ2-1, with 8 bases that match TRBD1. CDR3 length equals 14 residues. Germline V CDR1 and CDR2: SGHRS, YFSETQ. The V gene end was trimmed by 1 base and the J gene end by 8 bases; junction bases not matched to a gene: 5. CDR3 nucleotide sequence: TGCGCCAGCAGCTTGACCGGACAGGGTCATGAGCAGTTCTTC. Translation: CASSLTGQGHEQFF. The complete variable domain, with remaining parts taken from reference TRBV5-1 and TRBJ2-1, reads KAGVTQTPRYLIKTRGQQVTLSCSPISGHRSVSWYQQTPGQGLQFLFEYFSETQRNKGNFPGRFSGRQFSNSRSEMNVSTLELGDSALYLCASSLTGQGHEQFFGPGTRLTVL.

This clonotype was detected a few times. This chain links TRBV6-1 with TRBJ2-6; D tentatively reads TRBD1 or TRBD2 (7 bases each). The germline CDR1 and CDR2 sequences are MNHNS and SASEGT. The CDR3 is 16 amino acids. The V gene lost 7 bases and the J gene lost 0 bases, with 13 bases spanning the gap. CDR3 nucleotides: TGTGCCAGCATCTCAGGGGGGGCCTCTGGGGCCAACGTCCTGACTTTC. It translates to CASISGGASGANVLTF.

In this sample, this clonotype turned up a few times. The V call is TRBV7-9, the J call TRBJ2-7, with D unresolved. The CDR3 loop spans 14 amino acids. CDR1 and CDR2 from the germline V gene are SEHNR and FQNEAQ (reference sequence). V lost 7 bases, J lost 0 bases, and 13 bases lay in between. The DNA of the CDR3 is TGTGCCAGCAAGGACGGGCTCAGCTCCTACGAGCAGTACTTC. It specifies CASKDGLSSYEQYF.

V usage is TRBV18 and J usage is TRBJ2-1; D is possibly TRBD2 (5 bases). CDR1 is KGHSH and CDR2 is LQKENI in the germline V gene. This CDR3 has 15 amino acids. The V end was cut by 3 bases, the J end by 0 bases, with 9 bases between. CDR3 amino acids: CASSPARGSYNEQFF. The CDR3 DNA follows: TGTGCCAGCTCACCTGCCCGGGGCTCCTACAATGAGCAGTTCTTC.

This clonotype has only a few counts. V usage is TRBV12-3 or TRBV12-4 and J usage is TRBJ2-1, with TRBD1 as a possible D gene (6 bases). Trimming took off 4 bases at V and 3 bases at J, with 16 bases between the two ends. The CDR3 has 16 amino acids. Here the CDR3 reads CASSSLGGAGYNEQFF. The CDR3, as DNA: TGTGCCAGCAGTTCCTTAGGGGGAGCTGGCTACAATGAGCAGTTCTTC.

The sample holds a few counts of this clonotype. The chain has TRBV12-3 or TRBV12-4 and TRBJ2-3, with TRBD1 identical over 8 bases. The J segment lost 0 bases and the V segment lost 2 bases, leaving 10 bases of the junction unmatched. The CDR3 consists of 18 residues. This CDR3 is CASSLLAGGHPSTDTQYF. Written as DNA, the CDR3 is TGTGCCAGCAGTTTATTGGCAGGGGGCCACCCCAGCACAGATACGCAGTATTTT.

This clonotype has just a few counts. The chain couples TRBV5-1 to TRBJ1-5; 9 bases map to TRBD1. This CDR3 region has 14 residues. V dropped 4 bases and J dropped 9; count of bases not matched to a gene: 8. The germline V gene encodes CDR1 SGHRS and CDR2 YFSETQ. CDR3 in DNA: TGCGCCAGCAGCCCCGGGGACAGGGAGGCGCCCCAGCATTTT. Amino acids: CASSPGDREAPQHF.

The J gene is TRBJ1-2, the V gene TRBV2; D might be TRBD1 (5 bases). Trimming cost V 4 bases and J 8 bases, with 17 bases left between them. The CDR3 has 14 residues. Germline loops: CDR1 SNHLY, CDR2 FYNNEI. CDR3 loop: CASSGTRGTGGYTF. CDR3 nucleotides: TGTGCCAGCAGTGGGACCCGGGGGACGGGAGGCTACACCTTC. The full variable domain, rest sourced from reference TRBV2 and TRBJ1-2, is EPEVTQTPSHQVTQMGQEVILRCVPISNHLYFYWYRQILGQKVEFLVSFYNNEISEKSEIFDDQFSVERPDGSNFTLKIRSTKLEDSAMYFCASSGTRGTGGYTFGSGTRLTVV.

The genes are TRBV20-1 and TRBJ2-1; D is unclear. V was pared by 1 base and J by 4 bases, with 14 bases between. Germline values: CDR1 DFQATT, CDR2 SNEGSKA (reference sequence). The CDR3 has 15 amino acids. This CDR3 reads CSARVSASAYNEQFF. CDR3 DNA sequence: TGCAGTGCTAGAGTATCAGCGTCAGCTTACAATGAGCAGTTCTTC.

The chain is built from TRBV7-6 and TRBJ2-3; 10 nucleotides align to TRBD1. The CDR3 is 15 residues long. The germline gives CDR1 SGHVS, CDR2 FNYEAQ. The J segment lost 3 bases and the V segment lost 5 bases, leaving 5 bases of the junction unmatched. CDR3 amino acids: CASSRGQGRTDTQYF. In DNA, the CDR3 is TGTGCCAGCAGCAGGGGACAGGGGAGGACAGATACGCAGTATTTT.

This clonotype has more than one count but fewer than ten. The chain uses TRBV5-1 and TRBJ2-7, with 11 bases aligning to TRBD1. Germline CDR1 is SGHRS and CDR2 is YFSETQ. Trimming cost V 0 bases and J 7 bases; bases outside gene matches: 6. CDR3 size: 15 residues. CDR3 sequence: CASSLDGQGAQEQYF. CDR3 sequence (DNA): TGCGCCAGCAGCTTGGACGGACAGGGGGCACAAGAGCAGTACTTC.